The next 22 T cell receptor beta chains were all read from a single sample in a study of regulatory T cells in long-lasting Graves disease. Building of the TCR beta libraries involved iRepertoire HTBI primers and Arm-PCR of CDR3 regions. TCRdb re-called the multiplex PCR reads with MiXCR, one entry per CDR3 protein. The sample has about 450,000 distinct CDR3 sequences, less than 15% seen once. The time point here: newly diagnosed GD, antithyroid drugs for less than 3 months. Preparation of the TCR library used RNA extracted from PBMCs. These data also formed part of another study, on T cells in Graves' hyperthyroidism and ophthalmopathy.

The sample was peripheral blood mononuclear cells (PBMCs), taken at new diagnosis, from a patient treated with antithyroid drugs. These receptors all stem from a woman aged 45-65 years with Graves disease.

This clonotype occurred many times. The V and J genes are TRBV7-2 and TRBJ2-3; perhaps TRBD1 as D (6 bases). The CDR3 length is 14 residues. V lost 5 bases and J 0 bases, leaving 9 bases between the germline ends. From germline, CDR1 is SGHTA and CDR2 FQGNSA. CDR3 region: CASSNQGSTDTQYF. CDR3 DNA sequence: TGTGCCAGCAGCAATCAGGGGAGCACAGATACGCAGTATTTT. The complete variable domain, with remaining parts taken from reference TRBV7-2 and TRBJ2-3, reads GAGVSQSPSNKVTEKGKDVELRCDPISGHTALYWYRQSLGQGLEFLIYFQGNSAPDKSGLPSDRFSAERTGGSVSTLTIQRTQQEDSAVYLCASSNQGSTDTQYFGPGTRLTVL.

V usage is TRBV24-1 and J usage is TRBJ2-1; 9 bases align to TRBD2. The V gene end was trimmed by 5 bases and the J gene end by 0 bases; junction bases not matched to a gene: 10. CDR1 KGHDR and CDR2 SFDVKD come from the germline V gene. The CDR3 length is 18 residues. This CDR3 reads CATSASGLAVSSYNEQFF. In DNA form, the CDR3 reads TGTGCCACCAGTGCCTCGGGACTAGCTGTGAGCTCCTACAATGAGCAGTTCTTC.

V is TRBV7-2 and J is TRBJ2-3; D might be TRBD2 (5 bases). Trimming shortened V by 8 bases and J by 3 bases, and 15 bases separated the two germline ends. CDR1 and CDR2 from the germline V gene are SGHTA and FQGNSA. The CDR3 extends over 14 amino acids. This chain's CDR3 is CASPRGSGTDTQYF. In DNA form, the CDR3 reads TGTGCCAGCCCGAGAGGGAGTGGTACAGATACGCAGTATTTT. The whole variable domain, filled in from reference TRBV7-2 and TRBJ2-3, reads GAGVSQSPSNKVTEKGKDVELRCDPISGHTALYWYRQSLGQGLEFLIYFQGNSAPDKSGLPSDRFSAERTGGSVSTLTIQRTQQEDSAVYLCASPRGSGTDTQYFGPGTRLTVL.

There are many counts of this clonotype. V is TRBV18 and J is TRBJ1-6; 7 nucleotides line up with TRBD1. The CDR3 sequence is 15 residues long. V lost 0 bases and J lost 7; bases outside the gene matches: 3. The germline V gene encodes CDR1 KGHSH and CDR2 LQKENI. Here the CDR3 DNA reads TGTGCCAGCTCACCACCGGGGACAGCGAATTCACCCCTCCACTTT. Residues: CASSPPGTANSPLHF.

This clonotype occurred many times. V and J are TRBV14 and TRBJ2-1; D is possibly TRBD1 or TRBD2 (5 bases each). The V end lost 0 bases, the J end lost 6 bases, and 18 bases lay between the germline ends. From germline, CDR1 is SGHDN and CDR2 FVKESK. The CDR3 is made up of 17 amino acids. The CDR3: CASSQDGASSFVNEQFF. CDR3 DNA: TGTGCCAGCAGCCAAGATGGGGCTAGCTCGTTCGTCAATGAGCAGTTCTTC.

There are many counts of this clonotype. This chain uses TRBV6-2 or TRBV6-3 with TRBJ2-2; D uncertain. Per germline, CDR1 MNHEY and CDR2 SVGEGT. The CDR3 is made up of 15 amino acids. V dropped 1 base and J dropped 6 bases, with 12 bases sitting between them. Here the CDR3 DNA reads TGTGCCAGCAGTTACTTGAGTCTCCGGTCCGGGGAGCTGTTTTTT. Translation gives CASSYLSLRSGELFF.

This clonotype was counted ten times or more. The J gene is TRBJ2-5, the V gene TRBV5-1; no reliable D call. Germline-derived CDR1 and CDR2 are SGHRS and YFSETQ. The CDR3 has 16 amino acids. Trimming removed 0 bases from V and 1 base from J, with 13 bases in between. CDR3 residues: CASSLVGSTTQETQYF. In nucleotides, the CDR3 is TGCGCCAGCAGCTTGGTTGGCAGCACGACCCAAGAGACCCAGTACTTC.

With regard to this clonotype: A junction end diverges from the germline sequence, so it may reflect a read error. The chain joins TRBV12-3 or TRBV12-4 to TRBJ1-4; 12 nucleotides match TRBD1. The CDR3 runs 14 residues. The DNA of the CDR3 is TGTGCCAGCAGTTTGGGACAGGGGGCTGAAAGACTGTTTTTT. It yields the protein CASSLGQGAERLFF.

In this sample, this clonotype turned up many times. The rearrangement joins TRBV12-3 or TRBV12-4 to TRBJ1-2; D gene unclear. Trimming removed 5 bases at V and 2 bases at J, with 6 bases between. The CDR3 totals 12 residues. The CDR3 DNA reads as TGTGCCAGCAGTCCTTTCAACTATGGCTACACCTTC. Protein: CASSPFNYGYTF.

The chain couples TRBV6-1 to TRBJ2-7; D call uncertain. V lost 10 bases and J lost 2, with 9 bases in between. This CDR3 region has 11 residues. The germline V gene has CDR1 MNHNS and CDR2 SASEGT. CDR3 DNA: TGTGCCACATCGGATGCCTACGAGCAGTACTTC. Translation: CATSDAYEQYF.

The V call is TRBV3-1, the J call TRBJ1-5; 8 nucleotides line up with TRBD1. The CDR3 totals 17 residues. With 2 bases clipped from V and 2 bases from J, the junction kept 8 bases outside the gene matches. Germline V gives CDR1 LGHDT, CDR2 YNNKEL (reference sequence). CDR3 nucleotides: TGTGCCAGCAGCCAATGGATGGCAGGGGGCGGCAATCAGCCCCAGCATTTT. Residues: CASSQWMAGGGNQPQHF.

This clonotype was detected ten times or more. The chain couples TRBV6-2 or TRBV6-3 to TRBJ2-7; 10 bases agree with TRBD2. CDR3 length equals 16 residues. CDR1 MNHEY and CDR2 SVGEGT come from the germline V gene. V shed 6 bases, J shed 3 bases, and the junction held 11 bases outside the gene matches. Written as DNA, the CDR3 is TGTGCCAGCAGCCGAGAGAGCGGGAGGGCGGGCTACGAGCAGTACTTC. Amino acids: CASSRESGRAGYEQYF.

The sample holds many counts of this clonotype. V gene TRBV6-5 combines with J gene TRBJ1-6, with a possible D match to TRBD1 (6 bases). CDR1 and CDR2 (germline): MNHEY, SVGAGI. V was cut by 0 bases and J by 6 bases, with 21 bases left in between. This CDR3 comprises 19 residues. Here the CDR3 reads CASSYSTPLPGQRNSPLHF. The CDR3 nucleotides read TGTGCCAGCAGTTACTCGACGCCCCTACCGGGACAACGTAATTCACCCCTCCACTTT.

The V call is TRBV29-1, the J call TRBJ1-1, with TRBD1 as a possible D gene (5 bases). Germline V lookup: CDR1 SQVTM, CDR2 ANQGSEA. V lost 4 bases and J lost 0, with 9 bases in between. CDR3 length: 13 residues. The CDR3: CSVGRGVNTEAFF. The CDR3 nucleotides are TGCAGCGTTGGTAGAGGGGTGAACACTGAAGCTTTCTTT. Filled out from reference TRBV29-1 and TRBJ1-1, the complete variable domain reads SAVISQKPSRDICQRGTSLTIQCQVDSQVTMMFWYRQQPGQSLTLIATANQGSEATYESGFVIDKFPISRPNLTFSTLTVSNMSPEDSSIYLCSVGRGVNTEAFFGQGTRLTVV.

This clonotype has a count of ten or more. J is TRBJ2-3 and V is TRBV11-2; D gene ambiguous. The germline CDR1 and CDR2 sequences are SGHAT and FQNNGV. The V gene lost 4 bases and the J gene lost 2 bases, with 4 bases spanning the gap. The CDR3 spans 12 residues. CDR3 coding DNA: TGTGCCAGCAGCTCCAACACAGATACGCAGTATTTT. Encoded protein: CASSSNTDTQYF.

This clonotype was seen at least ten times. The chain is built from TRBV20-1 and TRBJ1-2; no reliable D call. Germline loops: CDR1 DFQATT, CDR2 SNEGSKA (reference sequence). This CDR3 has 14 amino acids. Trimming stripped 1 base from V and 4 bases from J, with 13 bases between. The DNA of the CDR3 is TGCAGTGCTAGAGCCCATGCTAGGGTCTATGGCTACACCTTC. Protein product: CSARAHARVYGYTF.

At least ten counts were recorded for this clonotype. The chain employs TRBV2 and TRBJ2-1; D perhaps matches TRBD2 (5 bases). The CDR3 totals 15 residues. With 1 base removed from V and 4 bases from J, the gap between germline ends came to 11 bases. Germline V gives CDR1 SNHLY, CDR2 FYNNEI. For the CDR3, the DNA is TGTGCCAGCAGTGAAGGCGGGCAGCAATACAATGAGCAGTTCTTC. Amino acid sequence: CASSEGGQQYNEQFF.

V and J are TRBV28 and TRBJ2-1; the match to TRBD2 covers 7 bases. J gave up 4 bases and V 2 bases, and 5 bases lay outside the gene matches. Germline CDR1 is MDHEN and CDR2 is SYDVKM. This CDR3 spans 15 amino acids. The CDR3 DNA reads TGTGCCAGCAGTTTAGCGGGAGTGATGTACAATGAGCAGTTCTTC. This gives the protein CASSLAGVMYNEQFF.

This sequence joins TRBV11-2 and TRBJ2-7; perhaps TRBD2 as D (7 bases). This CDR3 contains 14 residues. The germline CDR1 and CDR2 sequences are SGHAT and FQNNGV. V lost 3 bases, J lost 5 bases, and 14 bases lay in between. CDR3 bases: TGTGCCAGCAGCTTGTTAGGGGGGGGGGACGAGCAGTACTTC. It yields the protein CASSLLGGGDEQYF.

With regard to this clonotype: One end of the junction fails to match germline, which may point to a read error. This sequence joins TRBV20-1 and TRBJ2-3; tentative D call: TRBD1 (5 bases). CDR1 is DFQATT and CDR2 is SNEGSKA in the germline V gene (reference sequence). The CDR3 loop spans 14 amino acids. The CDR3 region is CSARGPLGTDTQGF. CDR3 coding DNA: TGCAGTGCTAGAGGGCCATTAGGCACAGATACGCAGGGTTTT.

This sequence joins TRBV11-2 and TRBJ1-2; unclear D gene. Trimming removed 5 bases from V and 3 bases from J, with 10 bases in between. Germline CDR1 and CDR2: SGHAT and FQNNGV. This CDR3 is 13 amino acids long. The CDR3 bases are TGTGCCAGCAGCCTCAACTCGGACTATGGCTACACCTTC. Translated, it gives CASSLNSDYGYTF.

This clonotype has at least ten counts. This chain links TRBV5-5 with TRBJ1-2, with 8 bases identical to TRBD1. CDR1 SGHKS and CDR2 YYEKEE come from the germline V gene (reference sequence). With V trimmed by 4 bases and J by 2 bases, 7 bases remained unmatched. CDR3 size: 15 residues. The CDR3 here is CASSGRGQDNYGYTF. DNA of the CDR3: TGTGCCAGCAGCGGGCGGGGACAGGACAACTATGGCTACACCTTC.